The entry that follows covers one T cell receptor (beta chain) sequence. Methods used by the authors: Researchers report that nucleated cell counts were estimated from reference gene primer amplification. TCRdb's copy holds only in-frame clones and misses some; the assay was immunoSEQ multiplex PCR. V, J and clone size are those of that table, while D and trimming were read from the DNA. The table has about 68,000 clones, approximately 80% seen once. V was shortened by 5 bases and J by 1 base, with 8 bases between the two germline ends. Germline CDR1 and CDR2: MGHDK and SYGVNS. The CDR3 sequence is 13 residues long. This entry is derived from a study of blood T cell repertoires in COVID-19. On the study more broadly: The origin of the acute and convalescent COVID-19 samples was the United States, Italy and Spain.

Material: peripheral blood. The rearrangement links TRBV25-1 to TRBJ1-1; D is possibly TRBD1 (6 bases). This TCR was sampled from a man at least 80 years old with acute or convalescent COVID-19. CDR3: CASSLQGNTEAFF. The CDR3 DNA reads TGTGCCAGCAGTCTACAGGGGAACACTGAAGCTTTCTTT. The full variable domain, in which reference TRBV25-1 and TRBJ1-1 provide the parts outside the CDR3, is EADIYQTPRYLVIGTGKKITLECSQTMGHDKMYWYQQDPGMELHLIHYSYGVNSTEKGDLSSESTVSRIRTEHFPLTLESARPSHTSQYLCASSLQGNTEAFFGQGTRLTVV.